These T cell receptor beta chains were read from a single sample in a study of neurological immune-mediated disorders. TCRdb reanalysed the 5' RACE reads using MiXCR and keeps one entry per CDR3 protein. The table lists tens of thousands of distinct CDR3 sequences, 9% to 12% of them singletons, with about 2% in the top ten. The material sequenced was PBMCs. The origin of the receptors is a man aged 35 to 55 in good health. Both conserved end residues are part of each CDR3.

V: TRBV24-1; J: TRBJ2-7; CDR3: CATSENNEQYF
V: TRBV29-1; J: TRBJ2-3; CDR3: CSVGVWGTGTDTQYF
V: TRBV6-2/TRBV6-3; J: TRBJ2-2; CDR3: CASSAEGRELFF
V: TRBV28; J: TRBJ2-3; CDR3: CASHSQDRDTQYF
V: TRBV5-1; J: TRBJ2-3; CDR3: CASSFTDTQYF
V: TRBV6-5; J: TRBJ1-1; CDR3: CASSYGTEAFF
V: TRBV5-6; J: TRBJ2-5; CDR3: CASSLAGGDETQYF
V: TRBV28; J: TRBJ1-1; CDR3: CASNGGGTEAFF
V: TRBV5-1; J: TRBJ2-3; CDR3: CASSLGDRLVLAGGPSQYF
V: TRBV6-5; J: TRBJ1-1; CDR3: CASSYARDSEAFF
V: TRBV6-5; J: TRBJ2-1; CDR3: CASSSSSRGENEQFF
V: TRBV5-1; J: TRBJ2-3; CDR3: CASRLNSDTQYF
V: TRBV3-1; J: TRBJ2-3; CDR3: CASSQDAPRTQYF
V: TRBV19; J: TRBJ2-2; CDR3: CASGRDRNTGELFF
V: TRBV4-2; J: TRBJ1-1; CDR3: CASSQEGPGGNTEAFF
V: TRBV11-2; J: TRBJ2-7; CDR3: CASGGTSRSSYEQYF
V: TRBV29-1; J: TRBJ2-3; CDR3: CSVEVGGGTDTQYF
V: TRBV5-1; J: TRBJ2-1; CDR3: CASSAVASLVNEQFF
V: TRBV20-1; J: TRBJ2-1; CDR3: CSAGDFTNNEQFF
V: TRBV18; J: TRBJ2-4; CDR3: CASSPERTSGGRQYF
V: TRBV9; J: TRBJ2-7; CDR3: CASSVGLISYEQYF
V: TRBV20-1; J: TRBJ1-2; CDR3: CSARDKPTGFGYTF
V: TRBV10-3; J: TRBJ2-6; CDR3: CAIMDRIGSGANVLTF
V: TRBV5-1; J: TRBJ2-1; CDR3: CASSLGLAGSSYNEQFF
V: TRBV6-5; J: TRBJ1-1; CDR3: CASSWDRNTEAFF
V: TRBV18; J: TRBJ1-5; CDR3: CASSLQGAGSNQPQHF
V: TRBV21-1; J: TRBJ1-5; CDR3: CASSLKGPGMNQPQHF
V: TRBV2; J: TRBJ2-3; CDR3: CASSEVGGLADTQYF
V: TRBV29-1; J: TRBJ1-2; CDR3: CSVVTGKNYGYTF
V: TRBV7-2; J: TRBJ1-5; CDR3: CASSFRGSQPQHF
V: TRBV6-5; J: TRBJ2-1; CDR3: CASSSQEAATYNEQFF
V: TRBV10-3; J: TRBJ2-2; CDR3: CAISEESGSVTGELFF
V: TRBV27; J: TRBJ2-1; CDR3: CASLLTPSPYNEQFF
V: TRBV6-5; J: TRBJ2-1; CDR3: CASSPTSGIPYNEQFF
V: TRBV6-6; J: TRBJ1-5; CDR3: CASSGAEPQHF
V: TRBV11-2; J: TRBJ2-5; CDR3: CASSPQGGETQYF
V: TRBV6-2/TRBV6-3; J: TRBJ2-7; CDR3: CASSFPGQGIREQYF
V: TRBV5-1; J: TRBJ2-2; CDR3: CASSSPTGELFF
V: TRBV5-1; J: TRBJ2-7; CDR3: CASSLEQGGLDEQYF
V: TRBV29-1; J: TRBJ2-7; CDR3: CSVKGLAGTYEQYF
V: TRBV3-1; J: TRBJ1-1; CDR3: CASRWGGGTEAFF
V: TRBV29-1; J: TRBJ1-5; CDR3: CSVGDRANQPQHF
V: TRBV12-3/TRBV12-4; J: TRBJ2-1; CDR3: CASSPEGQGSYNEQFF
V: TRBV18; J: TRBJ2-1; CDR3: CASSWPPADEQFF
V: TRBV28; J: TRBJ2-7; CDR3: CASSDSQGLGSVWDEQYF
V: TRBV5-1; J: TRBJ2-7; CDR3: CAREDRGRDEQYF
V: TRBV28; J: TRBJ2-7; CDR3: CASSSNTGTPSSYEQYF
V: TRBV12-3/TRBV12-4; J: TRBJ1-5; CDR3: CASSLGENQPQHF
V: TRBV9; J: TRBJ2-7; CDR3: CASSRDDGLGVGSSYEQYF
V: TRBV28; J: TRBJ2-4; CDR3: CASSPSGVNAKNIQYF
V: TRBV14; J: TRBJ1-5; CDR3: CASSLDSDQPQHF
V: TRBV7-8; J: TRBJ2-3; CDR3: CASTLVNGGDTDTQYF